These T cell receptor beta chains were read from a single sample in a study of T cell repertoires in ileal Crohn's disease. Generated by immunoSEQ multiplex PCR, the TCRdb table keeps only in-frame clones and is missing some. The data hold 13,000 to 15,000 clones, with roughly four fifths observed a single time. The sequenced material came from ileal tissue. The receptors originated from an adult with Crohn's disease. Both conserved end residues are trimmed from each CDR3. Each record gives: V gene, D gene, CDR3 length, J gene, CDR3 protein. A D gene is named only where the DNA matches it firmly.

v_gene: TRBV7-9; d_gene: .; len: 12; j_gene: TRBJ1-1; CDR3aa: ASSSPRESTEAF
v_gene: TRBV11-3; d_gene: TRBD1; len: 11; j_gene: TRBJ2-3; CDR3aa: ASSLRGLDTQY
v_gene: TRBV5-8; d_gene: .; len: 8; j_gene: TRBJ1-2; CDR3aa: ASSLDGSH
v_gene: TRBV7-9; d_gene: .; len: 11; j_gene: TRBJ1-4; CDR3aa: AYLRYPREKLF
v_gene: TRBV5-1; d_gene: .; len: 13; j_gene: TRBJ1-1; CDR3aa: ASSSSGEGNTEAF
v_gene: TRBV7-3; d_gene: .; len: 11; j_gene: TRBJ1-2; CDR3aa: ASSLTPVGGYT
v_gene: TRBV9; d_gene: .; len: 10; j_gene: TRBJ2-2; CDR3aa: ASRRGNGELF
v_gene: TRBV6-1; d_gene: .; len: 13; j_gene: TRBJ1-5; CDR3aa: ASSESLGGNQPQH
v_gene: TRBV19; d_gene: .; len: 11; j_gene: TRBJ2-7; CDR3aa: ASSIRDAYEQY
v_gene: TRBV5-4; d_gene: .; len: 11; j_gene: TRBJ2-7; CDR3aa: ASSLTGAYEQY
v_gene: TRBV10-2; d_gene: TRBD2; len: 13; j_gene: TRBJ2-1; CDR3aa: ASRAAGTSGYEQF
v_gene: TRBV5-5; d_gene: .; len: 13; j_gene: TRBJ2-2; CDR3aa: ASSLVVDSTGELF
v_gene: TRBV25-1; d_gene: .; len: 11; j_gene: TRBJ1-5; CDR3aa: ASSDSIGQPQH
v_gene: TRBV6-1; d_gene: .; len: 11; j_gene: TRBJ1-6; CDR3aa: ASTAEGSSPLH
v_gene: TRBV7-2; d_gene: .; len: 12; j_gene: TRBJ1-4; CDR3aa: ASSPGGGDEKLF
v_gene: TRBV5-5; d_gene: .; len: 16; j_gene: TRBJ1-2; CDR3aa: ASSLQSAGSLGGYGYT
v_gene: TRBV29-1; d_gene: TRBD1; len: 11; j_gene: TRBJ1-1; CDR3aa: SAPGQGNTEAF
v_gene: TRBV15; d_gene: .; len: 11; j_gene: TRBJ2-7; CDR3aa: ATSSGKSYEQY
v_gene: TRBV11-2; d_gene: TRBD1; len: 11; j_gene: TRBJ1-2; CDR3aa: ASSPRQGYGYT
v_gene: TRBV11-2; d_gene: .; len: 11; j_gene: TRBJ1-6; CDR3aa: ASSLSRGSPLH
v_gene: TRBV4-1; d_gene: .; len: 13; j_gene: TRBJ1-2; CDR3aa: ASSQARAQGYGYT
v_gene: TRBV5-6; d_gene: .; len: 13; j_gene: TRBJ2-5; CDR3aa: ASSLTGLTQETQY
v_gene: TRBV7-3; d_gene: .; len: 12; j_gene: TRBJ2-7; CDR3aa: ASSLRRQSYEQY
v_gene: TRBV7-9; d_gene: .; len: 12; j_gene: TRBJ2-3; CDR3aa: ASSLPTSTDTQY
v_gene: TRBV30; d_gene: TRBD2; len: 11; j_gene: TRBJ2-3; CDR3aa: ARGSGDSDTQY
v_gene: TRBV10-2; d_gene: TRBD1; len: 11; j_gene: TRBJ1-1; CDR3aa: ASSGTGGVVAF
v_gene: TRBV5-6; d_gene: .; len: 11; j_gene: TRBJ1-2; CDR3aa: ASRQDRFYGYT
v_gene: TRBV6-6; d_gene: .; len: 12; j_gene: TRBJ1-2; CDR3aa: ASSRSGTTGGYT
v_gene: TRBV6-1; d_gene: TRBD2; len: 13; j_gene: TRBJ2-7; CDR3aa: ASKQGAGVSYEQY
v_gene: TRBV27; d_gene: .; len: 13; j_gene: TRBJ1-2; CDR3aa: ASSLSRGGPRGYT